This TCR beta chain was sequenced for a study of Ad26.COV2.S vaccination and SARS-CoV-2 variants. V shed 0 bases and J shed 6 bases, with 18 bases lying between them. CDR1 SGDLS and CDR2 YYNGEE come from the germline V gene. CDR3 length: 16 amino acids. Produced via immunoSEQ multiplex PCR; TCRdb's table is partial and in-frame only. Of just over 350,000 clones listed, about 92% are singletons. The gene calls are TRBV9 and TRBJ1-2; possible D gene TRBD1, 6 bases. The sequence was collected from a human donor who had recovered from COVID-19. Sequenced material: peripheral blood, taken after recovery from COVID-19. Written as DNA, the CDR3 is TGTGCCAGCAGCGTAGCTACATGGTTGGACAGTCATGGCTACACCTTC. Its protein is CASSVATWLDSHGYTF.